The 5 T cell receptor beta chains presented below share a single source sample, sequenced in a study of blood T cell repertoires in COVID-19. Data came from immunoSEQ multiplex PCR; TCRdb stores just in-frame clones and leaves some out. Of 450,000 to 500,000 clones listed, over 75% are singletons. Sequencing was done on a sample of peripheral blood. These receptor sequences come from a human donor in a cohort sampled during active COVID-19.

This chain links TRBV28 with TRBJ2-6, with D uncertain. Germline CDR1 and CDR2: MDHEN and SYDVKM. With 10 bases removed from V and 1 base from J, the gap between germline ends came to 8 bases. The CDR3 has 13 amino acids. The CDR3 nucleotides read TGTGCCACCCGAGGTTCTGGGGCCAACGTCCTGACTTTC. It codes for CATRGSGANVLTF.

The chain uses TRBV5-1 and TRBJ1-4; D is uncertain. The CDR3 has 15 amino acids. The germline V gene encodes CDR1 SGHRS and CDR2 YFSETQ. V dropped 0 bases and J dropped 11 bases, with 17 bases sitting between them. As DNA, the CDR3 is TGCGCCAGCAGCTTGGGCGGGCAGGAGTGGGAGAAACTGTTTTTT. Translation gives CASSLGGQEWEKLFF.

V gene TRBV28 combines with J gene TRBJ1-5; a weak D match, TRBD1 (5 bases). The V and J ends lost 2 bases and 5 bases respectively, with 10 bases between them. The V gene's germline CDR1 is MDHEN and CDR2 SYDVKM. The CDR3 consists of 14 residues. The CDR3 nucleotides are TGTGCCAGCAGTTTAGGGACTAATTATCAGCCCCAGCATTTT. Protein: CASSLGTNYQPQHF. The full variable domain, with the rest looked up from reference TRBV28 and TRBJ1-5, is DVKVTQSSRYLVKRTGEKVFLECVQDMDHENMFWYRQDPGLGLRLIYFSYDVKMKEKGDIPEGYSVSREKKERFSLILESASTNQTSMYLCASSLGTNYQPQHFGDGTRLSIL.

The chain couples TRBV28 to TRBJ2-1, with 9 positions matching TRBD2. CDR3 length equals 15 residues. Per the germline V gene, CDR1 is MDHEN and CDR2 is SYDVKM. The V and J ends lost 6 bases and 4 bases, in that order; junction bases with no gene match: 7. CDR3 loop: CASSHQLAGYNEQFF. DNA of the CDR3: TGTGCCAGCAGCCACCAACTAGCGGGTTACAATGAGCAGTTCTTC.

The chain combines TRBV7-2 with TRBJ2-5; tentative D call: TRBD1 (8 bases). Germline values: CDR1 SGHTA, CDR2 FQGNSA. The CDR3 totals 15 residues. Trimming left V 4 bases short and J 1 base short, with 13 bases between. The CDR3 coding sequence is TGTGCCAGCAGCTCACAGGGGGGGTCCCAAGAGACCCAGTACTTC. Protein sequence: CASSSQGGSQETQYF.